This is a list of T cell receptor beta chains from one sample in a study of graft-versus-host responses after intestinal transplantation. This table comes from immunoSEQ multiplex PCR, and its TCRdb copy is limited to in-frame clones, with some not included. This sample has tens of thousands of clones, with roughly 79% found just once. The sample was ileum tissue, taken 12 days after intestinal transplant. The source of these receptors is a human patient who received an intestinal transplant, so some T cells may come from the graft donor. Each CDR3 is given with its conserved first and last residue. D genes are given only for firm matches. Expanded clones get a size class; other rows say once, few or many, or leave the size out.

v_gene: TRBV19; j_gene: TRBJ1-5; abundance: -; d_gene: -; CDR3aa: CASSIARNQPQHF; CDR3nt: TGTGCCAGTAGTATAGCCAGGAATCAGCCCCAGCATTTT
v_gene: TRBV10-3; j_gene: TRBJ2-1; abundance: -; d_gene: TRBD2; CDR3aa: CAISGGTSGGSSYNEQFF; CDR3nt: TGTGCCATCAGTGGGGGGACTAGCGGGGGGAGCTCCTACAATGAGCAGTTCTTC
v_gene: TRBV5-1; j_gene: TRBJ2-3; abundance: few; d_gene: -; CDR3aa: CASSFAGGGTDTQYF; CDR3nt: TGCGCCAGCAGCTTCGCGGGTGGAGGCACAGATACGCAGTATTTT
v_gene: TRBV27; j_gene: TRBJ1-1; abundance: few; d_gene: -; CDR3aa: CASSLGRGGTEAFF; CDR3nt: TGTGCCAGCAGTTTGGGCAGGGGTGGAACTGAAGCTTTCTTT
v_gene: TRBV12-5; j_gene: TRBJ1-3; abundance: -; d_gene: -; CDR3aa: CASGFYGADSGNTIYF; CDR3nt: TGTGCTAGTGGTTTTTATGGGGCCGACTCTGGAAACACCATATATTTT
v_gene: TRBV28; j_gene: TRBJ1-1; abundance: -; d_gene: -; CDR3aa: CASRTPGGTEAFF; CDR3nt: TGTGCCAGCAGGACGCCGGGGGGAACTGAAGCTTTCTTT
v_gene: TRBV10-3; j_gene: TRBJ2-3; abundance: few; d_gene: -; CDR3aa: CAISDADLSDTQYF; CDR3nt: TGTGCCATCAGTGACGCGGATTTGTCAGATACGCAGTATTTT
v_gene: TRBV5-6; j_gene: TRBJ2-7; abundance: -; d_gene: TRBD2; CDR3aa: CASSLAAGVHYYEQYF; CDR3nt: TGTGCCAGCAGCTTGGCAGCGGGGGTGCACTACTACGAGCAGTACTTC
v_gene: TRBV4-1; j_gene: TRBJ2-1; abundance: -; d_gene: TRBD2; CDR3aa: CASSQEIAGAYNEQFF; CDR3nt: TGCGCCAGCAGCCAAGAAATAGCGGGGGCCTACAATGAGCAGTTCTTC
v_gene: TRBV6-1; j_gene: TRBJ1-2; abundance: -; d_gene: TRBD1; CDR3aa: CASSRDRLNYGYTF; CDR3nt: TGTGCCAGCAGTCGGGACAGACTTAACTATGGCTACACCTTC
v_gene: TRBV11-3; j_gene: TRBJ2-2; abundance: -; d_gene: -; CDR3aa: CASSLTGKVTGELFF; CDR3nt: TGTGCCAGCAGCTTAACGGGGAAGGTTACCGGGGAGCTGTTTTTT
v_gene: TRBV20-1; j_gene: TRBJ2-4; abundance: -; d_gene: -; CDR3aa: CSAREDIQHF; CDR3nt: TGCAGTGCTAGAGAGGACATTCAGCACTTC
v_gene: TRBV4-3; j_gene: TRBJ2-2; abundance: -; d_gene: -; CDR3aa: CASSYPRGGELFF; CDR3nt: TGCGCCAGCAGCTACCCCCGGGGCGGGGAGCTGTTTTTT
v_gene: TRBV7-3; j_gene: TRBJ2-3; abundance: -; d_gene: TRBD2; CDR3aa: CASSLWGTSGDTQYF; CDR3nt: TGTGCCAGCAGCTTATGGGGGACTAGCGGGGATACGCAGTATTTT
v_gene: TRBV5-1; j_gene: TRBJ2-3; abundance: -; d_gene: TRBD1; CDR3aa: CASSRRGQGTDTQYF; CDR3nt: TGCGCCAGCAGCCGGCGGGGACAGGGCACAGATACGCAGTATTTT
v_gene: TRBV18; j_gene: TRBJ1-2; abundance: -; d_gene: -; CDR3aa: CASSPSGNYGYTF; CDR3nt: TGTGCCAGCTCACCGAGCGGTAACTATGGCTACACCTTC
v_gene: TRBV18; j_gene: TRBJ2-3; abundance: -; d_gene: TRBD2; CDR3aa: CASSPQGLVEYDTQYF; CDR3nt: TGTGCCAGCTCACCCCAGGGACTAGTGGAGTACGATACGCAGTATTTT
v_gene: TRBV10-1; j_gene: TRBJ1-1; abundance: -; d_gene: TRBD1; CDR3aa: CASSAPAGGSEAFF; CDR3nt: TGCGCCAGCAGTGCCCCCGCAGGGGGCAGTGAAGCTTTCTTT
v_gene: TRBV7-9; j_gene: TRBJ2-6; abundance: -; d_gene: TRBD1; CDR3aa: CASSPDRGPSGANVLTF; CDR3nt: TGTGCCAGCAGCCCGGACAGGGGCCCTTCTGGGGCCAACGTCCTGACTTTC
v_gene: TRBV9; j_gene: TRBJ2-3; abundance: -; d_gene: TRBD2; CDR3aa: CASSASGTSGPDTQYF; CDR3nt: TGTGCCAGCAGCGCTTCCGGGACTAGCGGTCCAGATACGCAGTATTTT
v_gene: TRBV5-8; j_gene: TRBJ1-2; abundance: -; d_gene: TRBD1; CDR3aa: CASSTGQGGGYTF; CDR3nt: TGTGCCAGCAGCACCGGACAGGGGGGAGGCTACACCTTC
v_gene: TRBV12-5; j_gene: TRBJ2-5; abundance: once; d_gene: TRBD1; CDR3aa: CASGLATGEETQYF; CDR3nt: TGTGCTAGTGGTTTGGCGACAGGGGAAGAGACCCAGTACTTC
v_gene: TRBV6-1; j_gene: TRBJ2-1; abundance: -; d_gene: TRBD2; CDR3aa: CASQSTSGDNEQFF; CDR3nt: TGTGCCAGCCAATCTACTAGCGGGGACAATGAGCAGTTCTTC